Shown below are 17 T cell receptor beta chains from a single sample sequenced in a study of T-cell memory formation after mild COVID-19 (dated by TCRdb to the early 2020s). Libraries were constructed by 5' RACE. The sequencer was an Illumina NovaSeq 6000. TCRdb trimmed the raw reads at Q25, called clones with MiXCR and kept productive beta chains. Each entry merges the rows of one CDR3 protein and shows their most common DNA and genes. In this sample the table shows 550,000 to 600,000 distinct CDR3 sequences, about a fifth of which occur a single time. The top ten clonotypes cover around 7.7% of the sample. Sequenced input: PBMCs or a T cell subset sorted from them (not recorded which). These TCRs come from an adult woman who had mild COVID-19 (a few samples of this study predate the infection). The sample titles of this study are shuffled in the database, so cell type and time point are left out; the donor was told from shared clones.

This clonotype occurred a few times. J is TRBJ2-1 and V is TRBV4-1, with 9 positions matching TRBD1. The CDR3 loop spans 14 amino acids. CDR1 MGHRA and CDR2 YSYEKL come from the germline V gene. V lost 4 bases, J lost 9 bases, and 7 bases stayed unmatched. CDR3 amino acids: CASSPGQGPGEQFF. The CDR3 DNA sequence: TGCGCCAGCAGCCCGGGACAGGGACCGGGTGAGCAGTTCTTC.

In its sample, this clonotype was seen many times. The chain carries TRBV7-3 and TRBJ2-2; D is perhaps TRBD1 (6 bases). V lost 2 bases, J lost 4 bases, and 14 bases lay in between. CDR3 length: 16 amino acids. Germline V CDR1 and CDR2: SGHTA, FQGTGA. CDR3 protein: CASSLVADRLTGELFF. The CDR3, as DNA: TGTGCCAGCAGCTTAGTTGCCGACAGGCTCACCGGGGAGCTGTTTTTT.

This clonotype was counted many times. The chain combines TRBV15 with TRBJ2-7, with 7 positions matching TRBD2. The CDR3 has 14 amino acids. Germline CDR1 LNHNV, CDR2 YYDKDF (reference sequence). Trimming at V came to 3 bases and at J to 4 bases, leaving 6 bases not matched to a gene. The CDR3 region is CATSSNIGGYEQYF. Written as DNA, the CDR3 is TGTGCCACCAGCAGCAACATCGGGGGGTACGAGCAGTACTTC.

The table lists this clonotype with a few counts. The chain employs TRBV5-1 and TRBJ2-1, with D possibly matching TRBD1 (6 bases). V was pared by 5 bases and J by 8 bases, with 17 bases between. Germline loops: CDR1 SGHRS, CDR2 YFSETQ. This CDR3 region has 14 residues. The CDR3 here is CASSPRQDSDEQFF. The CDR3 region has the DNA TGCGCCAGCAGTCCTCGACAGGACAGCGATGAGCAGTTCTTC.

As to this clonotype: At one of its ends the junction is not consistent with the germline gene, which may arise from a read error. This chain connects TRBV5-1 to TRBJ1-2; D unresolved. There are 14 residues in the CDR3. Germline V gives CDR1 SGHRS, CDR2 YFSETQ. The CDR3 region has the DNA TGTGCCAGCAGCTTAGTCGGTGAGAACTATGGCTACACCTTC. Translating gives CASSLVGENYGYTF.

The J gene is TRBJ1-2, the V gene TRBV21-1; whether TRBD1, the table's D call, matches the DNA was not checked. TRBV21-1 is a documented pseudogene. The CDR3 length is 16 residues. CDR3 loop: CASSKDIGVAGSGYTF. In nucleotides, the CDR3 is TGTGCCAGCAGCAAAGACATCGGGGTGGCAGGGAGTGGCTACACCTTC.

This clonotype was seen many times. This sequence joins TRBV7-9 and TRBJ2-7; D is ambiguous. The CDR3 extends over 12 amino acids. Looked up from germline, CDR1 is SEHNR and CDR2 is FQNEAQ (reference sequence). V lost 4 bases, J lost 0 bases, and 4 bases lay in between. CDR3 nucleotides: TGTGCCAGCAGCTCCAACTCCTACGAGCAGTACTTC. Translated, it gives CASSSNSYEQYF.

In its sample, this clonotype was seen a few times. CDR3 region: CASSPLGETYNEQFF. CDR3 DNA sequence: TGTGCCAGCAGCCCCCTAGGGGAGACCTACAATGAGCAGTTCTTC. The gene calls are TRBV9 and TRBJ2-1; D possibly matches TRBD1 or TRBD2 (5 bases each). Germline V gives CDR1 SGDLS, CDR2 YYNGEE. This CDR3 is built from 15 residues. Trimming pared 4 bases from V and 2 bases from J, leaving 13 bases between. Together with reference TRBV9 and TRBJ2-1, the CDR3 gives the full variable domain: DSGVTQTPKHLITATGQRVTLRCSPRSGDLSVYWYQQSLDQGLQFLIQYYNGEERAKGNILERFSAQQFPDLHSELNLSSLELGDSALYFCASSPLGETYNEQFFGPGTRLTVL.

This clonotype was found a few times. The chain uses TRBV10-3 and TRBJ2-1; D tentatively reads TRBD1 or TRBD2 (5 bases each). The CDR3 extends over 14 amino acids. Trimming took off 6 bases at V and 1 base at J, with 10 bases between the two ends. Germline V gene lookup returns CDR1 ENHRY and CDR2 SYGVKD. For the CDR3, the DNA is TGTGCCATCAGAGGGGAGCAGTCCTACAATGAGCAGTTCTTC. It codes for CAIRGEQSYNEQFF.

V and J are TRBV4-1 and TRBJ2-5; 7 bases agree with TRBD1. V trimming: 3 bases; J trimming: 1 base; junction bases outside the gene matches: 2. The CDR3 has 14 residues. Per the germline V gene, CDR1 is MGHRA and CDR2 is YSYEKL. Here the CDR3 reads CASSQRQGQETQYF. The CDR3 coding sequence is TGCGCCAGCAGCCAGAGACAGGGCCAAGAGACCCAGTACTTC.

This clonotype was detected only a few times. The V call is TRBV15, the J call TRBJ2-2; the D gene is possibly TRBD1 (6 bases). The CDR3 totals 16 residues. Germline V gene sequence: CDR1 LNHNV, CDR2 YYDKDF (reference sequence). V was shortened by 0 bases and J by 5 bases, with 13 bases between the two germline ends. CDR3 in DNA: TGTGCCACCAGCAGAGATCTCAGGGGAAGGACCGGGGAGCTGTTTTTT. This encodes CATSRDLRGRTGELFF.

This clonotype was seen a handful of times. This rearrangement joins TRBV29-1 to TRBJ1-4; 8 bases are shared with TRBD1. V shed 6 bases, J shed 7 bases, and the junction held 7 bases outside the gene matches. In germline, CDR1 is SQVTM, CDR2 ANQGSEA. CDR3 size: 13 residues. Here the CDR3 DNA reads TGCAGCGTCCCGGGAACAGGGGGTGAAAAACTGTTTTTT. It translates to CSVPGTGGEKLFF.

This clonotype was found many times. The chain couples TRBV25-1 to TRBJ2-7; D tentatively fits TRBD1 or TRBD2 (5 bases each). This CDR3 region has 13 residues. Between the trimmed V and J ends, which lost 6 bases and 0 bases, there was a span of 9 bases. CDR1 and CDR2 from the germline V gene are MGHDK and SYGVNS. The CDR3 DNA follows: TGTGCCAGCAGCGGGACGTTCTCCTACGAGCAGTACTTC. This sequence encodes CASSGTFSYEQYF.

This clonotype came up a few times. The V call is TRBV6-2 or TRBV6-3, the J call TRBJ1-5; D remains unclear. V gave up 5 bases and J gave up 7 bases, with 9 bases separating them. CDR3 length: 12 amino acids. CDR1 and CDR2 (germline): MNHEY, SVGEGT. The CDR3 bases are TGTGCCAGCAGTCACCGGGCCCAGCCCCAGCATTTT. Its translation: CASSHRAQPQHF.

This rearrangement joins TRBV19 to TRBJ2-1, with a possible D match to TRBD2 (7 bases). The V gene's germline CDR1 is LNHDA and CDR2 SQIVND (reference sequence). The CDR3 sequence is 13 residues long. The V end lost 3 bases, the J end lost 9 bases, and 12 bases lay between the germline ends. CDR3 amino acids: CASSIGGGSEQFF. Written as DNA, the CDR3 is TGTGCCAGTAGTATCGGCGGGGGCAGTGAGCAGTTCTTC.

The chain couples TRBV4-1 to TRBJ1-1, with TRBD1 matching over 7 bases. Germline CDR1 and CDR2: MGHRA and YSYEKL. J lost 0 bases, V lost 5 bases, and 3 bases had no gene match. The CDR3 is made up of 14 amino acids. As DNA, the CDR3 is TGCGCCAGCAGCAACAGGGGCTTGAACACTGAAGCTTTCTTT. It is translated as CASSNRGLNTEAFF.

V gene TRBV24-1 combines with J gene TRBJ2-1, with a possible D match to TRBD1 (6 bases). There are 16 residues in the CDR3. The V end lost 1 base, the J end lost 2 bases, and 11 bases lay between the germline ends. The germline V gene has CDR1 KGHDR and CDR2 SFDVKD. CDR3 amino acids: CATSDFTGTTYNEQFF. The CDR3 coding sequence is TGTGCCACCAGTGATTTTACCGGGACAACCTACAATGAGCAGTTCTTC.